This T cell receptor (beta chain) was profiled in a study of regulatory T cells in long-lasting Graves disease. The authors built TCR beta libraries using iRepertoire HTBI primers and Arm-PCR of CDR3 regions. MiXCR, run by TCRdb on the multiplex PCR reads, gives a single entry per CDR3 protein. The sample gives 350,000 to 500,000 distinct CDR3 sequences, about 21% of which show up once; approximately 14% is in the top ten. In regard to this clonotype: A read error is possible here, since a much larger clone lies one base away. This CDR3 fails to terminate in the conserved phenylalanine or tryptophan, so it likely reflects a read error.

The time point here: persistent/refractory GD, antithyroid drugs over 5 years with positive TRAb. Construction of the TCR library relied on RNA isolated from PBMCs. In germline, CDR1 is MNHEY, CDR2 SVGEGT. There are 13 residues in the CDR3. The V and J ends lost 9 bases and 1 base, in that order; junction bases with no gene match: 5. Here the sequenced sample was peripheral blood mononuclear cells (PBMCs), taken when the disease was refractory, from a patient treated with antithyroid drugs. The source is a female donor with Graves disease. The rearrangement uses TRBV6-2 or TRBV6-3 and TRBJ1-1; the match to TRBD1 covers 7 bases. CDR3 sequence reads: CASTNRGNTEAFV. The CDR3 nucleotides read TGTGCCAGTACCAACAGGGGGAACACTGAAGCTTTCGTT.